This record covers a single TCR beta chain. Its antigen is unidentified. Sequencing was performed with immunoSEQ multiplex PCR; in TCRdb, only in-frame clones are kept and a portion is missing. Of some 21,000 clones listed, roughly nine tenths are singletons. This sample was included in a study of OX40 agonist ivuxolimab in advanced cancers. Study-wide context: Those treated in dose escalation had hepatocellular carcinoma, melanoma, renal cell cancer or head and neck cancer. Eligibility rules accepted prior anti-PD-1, anti-PD-L1 or anti-CTLA-4 therapy, and 35% to 45% had some. Partial responses, seen in three patients, involved one hepatocellular carcinoma and two cutaneous melanomas.

The germline V gene encodes CDR1 LGHNA and CDR2 YSLEER. This CDR3 region has 17 residues. General observations from the study: The mean number of expanded clones was higher in CD8+ T cells than in CD4+.

The sequence was collected from an adult with an advanced solid tumor such as melanoma, head and neck, liver or kidney cancer. V usage is TRBV4-3 and J usage is TRBJ2-5; weak D call: TRBD2 (6 bases). The DNA end is a closer match to TRBJ2-7, so the J assignment may be wrong. Sequencing used CD4+ or CD8+ T cells sorted from blood, obtained in a trial of the OX40 agonist ivuxolimab. The DNA of the CDR3 is TGCGCCAGCAGCCCCACCGGGCCTTCGGGAGCACACTACGAGCAGTACTTC. Translation gives CASSPTGPSGAHYEQYF.